Below, 19 T cell receptor beta chains from the same sample are listed, as sequenced in a study of OX40 agonist ivuxolimab in advanced cancers. TCRdb's table, derived via immunoSEQ multiplex PCR, lists solely in-frame clones and lacks some. In the table there are around 28,000 clones, about 90% of which are singletons. The starting material was CD4+ or CD8+ T cells sorted from blood, obtained in a trial of the OX40 agonist ivuxolimab. These receptors came from an adult with an advanced solid tumor such as melanoma, head and neck, liver or kidney cancer.

The chain recombines TRBV2 with TRBJ2-7; 7 nucleotides agree with TRBD1. Germline V CDR1 and CDR2: SNHLY, FYNNEI. The J segment lost 3 bases and the V segment lost 5 bases, leaving 16 bases of the junction unmatched. The CDR3 has 17 residues. The CDR3 spells CASSTPMKGTDDYEQYF. CDR3 in DNA: TGTGCCAGCAGTACCCCCATGAAGGGGACAGACGACTACGAGCAGTACTTC. Based on the CDR3 plus reference TRBV2 and TRBJ2-7, the full variable domain is EPEVTQTPSHQVTQMGQEVILRCVPISNHLYFYWYRQILGQKVEFLVSFYNNEISEKSEIFDDQFSVERPDGSNFTLKIRSTKLEDSAMYFCASSTPMKGTDDYEQYFGPGTRLTVT.

This rearrangement joins TRBV2 to TRBJ2-2; no reliable D call. The V end lost 4 bases, the J end lost 0 bases, and 6 bases lay between the germline ends. The germline CDR1 and CDR2 sequences are SNHLY and FYNNEI. The CDR3 contains 14 residues. The CDR3 region has the DNA TGTGCCAGCAGTGGCCCCCCGAACACCGGGGAGCTGTTTTTT. This gives the protein CASSGPPNTGELFF.

The genes are TRBV7-6 and TRBJ1-3, with a possible D match to TRBD1 (6 bases). The V gene lost 5 bases and the J gene lost 0 bases, with 14 bases spanning the gap. The CDR3 is 16 residues long. CDR1 is SGHVS, CDR2 FNYEAQ, per germline. CDR3: CASSRDIELSGNTIYF. CDR3 coding DNA: TGTGCCAGCAGCCGGGACATCGAACTCTCTGGAAACACCATATATTTT.

CDR3 sequence: CASSKTDRGHKGEQYF. CDR3 nucleotides: TGTGCCAGCAGCAAAACTGACAGGGGGCATAAGGGCGAGCAGTACTTC. The rearrangement links TRBV21-1 to TRBJ2-7; TRBD1 is the table's D call and was not checked against the DNA. TRBV21-1 counts as a pseudogene. The CDR3 contains 16 residues.

The gene calls are TRBV5-6 and TRBJ2-1, with D possibly matching TRBD2 (5 bases). The germline CDR1 and CDR2 sequences are SGHDT and YYEEEE. This CDR3 has 15 residues. V was cut by 3 bases and J by 12 bases, with 22 bases left in between. The CDR3 region has the DNA TGTGCCAGCAGCTCTGGCGGGTATTGGGTTGAAGTGCAGTTCTTC. Encoded protein: CASSSGGYWVEVQFF.

The chain is built from TRBV4-3 and TRBJ2-5; TRBD1 matches 7 bases. The J call may be faulty, since TRBJ2-7 better matches the DNA end. The CDR3 has 15 amino acids. Looked up from germline, CDR1 is LGHNA and CDR2 is YSLEER. The CDR3 nucleotides read TGCGCCAGCAGCCAAGACGGGACAGTTACCTACGAGCAGTACTTC. It translates to CASSQDGTVTYEQYF.

The V call is TRBV2, the J call TRBJ2-7; the D gene is possibly TRBD1 (6 bases). In germline, CDR1 is SNHLY, CDR2 FYNNEI. The CDR3 spans 15 residues. Trimming shortened V by 3 bases and J by 2 bases, and 14 bases separated the two germline ends. The CDR3 spells CASSEGYDRTYEQYF. The DNA for the CDR3 is TGTGCCAGCAGTGAGGGTTATGACAGGACCTACGAGCAGTACTTC. Full variable domain (rest looked up from reference TRBV2 and TRBJ2-7): EPEVTQTPSHQVTQMGQEVILRCVPISNHLYFYWYRQILGQKVEFLVSFYNNEISEKSEIFDDQFSVERPDGSNFTLKIRSTKLEDSAMYFCASSEGYDRTYEQYFGPGTRLTVT.

This clone is a singleton in its sample. The chain has TRBV6-4 and TRBJ2-1; 8 bases are shared with TRBD2. Germline CDR1 MRHNA, CDR2 SNTAGT. The CDR3 sequence is 12 residues long. The CDR3 reads CMAGGIRNEQFF. The CDR3 nucleotides are TGTATGGCGGGAGGAATTAGAAATGAGCAGTTCTTC.

The chain couples TRBV7-6 to TRBJ2-3, with TRBD2 identical over 14 bases. The CDR3 spans 15 residues. Per germline, CDR1 SGHVS and CDR2 FNYEAQ. V lost 5 bases and J lost 5; bases outside the gene matches: 3. Here the CDR3 reads CASSPGLAGEDTQYF. DNA of the CDR3: TGTGCCAGCAGCCCGGGACTAGCGGGAGAAGATACGCAGTATTTT.

CDR3 sequence: CASSLDPLSSGNTIYF. In DNA form, the CDR3 reads TGTGCCAGCAGCTTAGACCCCCTCAGCTCTGGAAACACCATATATTTT. The chain employs TRBV7-2 and TRBJ1-3; D unclear. Germline lookup yields CDR1 SGHTA and CDR2 FQGNSA. This CDR3 is built from 16 residues. V shed 1 base and J shed 0 bases, with 10 bases lying between them.

J is TRBJ2-1 and V is TRBV4-1; no clear D. V was shortened by 0 bases and J by 6 bases, with 6 bases between the two germline ends. The germline gives CDR1 MGHRA, CDR2 YSYEKL. This CDR3 comprises 13 residues. CDR3 sequence reads: CASSQDFSNEQFF. CDR3 bases: TGCGCCAGCAGCCAAGATTTTAGCAATGAGCAGTTCTTC.

The genes are TRBV4-1 and TRBJ2-7, with 11 nucleotides matching TRBD2. The CDR3 sequence is 15 residues long. Germline CDR1 reads MGHRA; CDR2 reads YSYEKL. The junction had 6 bases not matched to a gene; V was cut back by 3 bases and J by 5 bases. This CDR3 reads CASSHSGRARDEQYF. For the CDR3, the DNA is TGCGCCAGCAGCCATAGCGGGAGGGCCAGGGACGAGCAGTACTTC.

The chain uses TRBV30 and TRBJ1-3; a possible D gene is TRBD1 (5 bases). CDR1 is GTSNPN, CDR2 SVGIG, per germline (reference sequence). V was cut by 3 bases and J by 0 bases, with 9 bases left in between. The CDR3 totals 14 residues. CDR3 region: CAWSAGLSGNTIYF. CDR3 bases: TGTGCCTGGAGCGCGGGACTCTCTGGAAACACCATATATTTT.

The gene calls are TRBV28 and TRBJ2-1, with D possibly matching TRBD1 (6 bases). Germline-derived CDR1 and CDR2 are MDHEN and SYDVKM. Trimming stripped 6 bases from V and 3 bases from J, with 12 bases between. The CDR3 is 14 residues long. This chain's CDR3 is CASSLSTGYNEQFF. As DNA, the CDR3 is TGTGCCAGCAGCCTATCGACAGGCTACAATGAGCAGTTCTTC.

The chain recombines TRBV5-1 with TRBJ2-7, with D tentatively TRBD2 (6 bases). The CDR3 has 13 residues. V lost 4 bases to trimming and J lost 3 bases, with 11 bases between them. The germline gives CDR1 SGHRS, CDR2 YFSETQ. The CDR3 loop reads CASSQEAGYEQYF. The CDR3, as DNA: TGCGCCAGCAGCCAGGAAGCGGGCTACGAGCAGTACTTC.

The chain combines TRBV6-7 with TRBJ2-1; the match to TRBD1 covers 8 bases. Being an ORF, TRBV6-7 has a function that is uncertain. The ends lost 7 bases at V and 4 bases at J; junction bases unmatched: 12. The CDR3 has 16 residues. The CDR3 DNA is TGTGCCAGCACCTTCGACAGGGGACTTCTTTACAATGAGCAGTTCTTC. This codes for CASTFDRGLLYNEQFF.

The chain carries TRBV10-3 and TRBJ2-1; D call uncertain. This CDR3 is 13 amino acids long. Trimming took 2 bases from V and 7 from J, leaving 9 bases between them. The germline gives CDR1 ENHRY, CDR2 SYGVKD. This CDR3 is CAISELISNEQFF. CDR3 sequence (DNA): TGTGCCATCAGTGAGCTAATAAGTAATGAGCAGTTCTTC.

The rearrangement links TRBV7-6 to TRBJ2-7, with a tentative D call TRBD2 (7 bases). This CDR3 is built from 15 residues. Trimming left V 5 bases short and J 3 bases short, with 17 bases between. The germline V gene encodes CDR1 SGHVS and CDR2 FNYEAQ. The CDR3 region is CASSPTGGSLYEQYF. The CDR3 DNA sequence: TGTGCCAGCAGCCCCACGGGGGGCAGCCTCTACGAGCAGTACTTC.

V usage is TRBV4-2 and J usage is TRBJ2-1; no firm D call. Trimming took 5 bases from V and 2 from J, leaving 10 bases between them. The CDR3 sequence is 14 residues long. The germline V gene encodes CDR1 LGHNA and CDR2 YNFKEQ. The CDR3 DNA follows: TGTGCCAGCAGCGACTCCTCGGCCTACAATGAGCAGTTCTTC. Its translation: CASSDSSAYNEQFF.